The sample holds a few counts of the clone carrying this TCR beta chain. Its antigen remains unknown. This entry belongs to a study of T cell repertoires in cytomegalovirus infection. Across the study: Both CMV infection and a matching HLA type were indicated by public TCR beta signatures.

Using its own MiXCR run on the reads, TCRdb lists one record per CDR3 protein. The table has around 900,000 distinct CDR3 sequences, around 32% seen once. This CDR3 spans 16 amino acids. Germline assignment: CDR1 SGHVS and CDR2 FNYEAQ. V was shortened by 5 bases and J by 2 bases, with 17 bases between the two germline ends. The sample was cultured CD8+ T cells from PBMCs, taken from culture after CMV antigen stimulation. This sequence was found in a human donor in good health (CMV status not recorded). Some clones in this sample may be carry-over from other donors' samples. V and J are TRBV7-6 and TRBJ2-3; D is perhaps TRBD2 (5 bases). In DNA form, the CDR3 reads TGTGCCAGCAGCCCCAGACTACCCCCTCCCACAGATACGCAGTATTTT. Encoded protein: CASSPRLPPPTDTQYF.